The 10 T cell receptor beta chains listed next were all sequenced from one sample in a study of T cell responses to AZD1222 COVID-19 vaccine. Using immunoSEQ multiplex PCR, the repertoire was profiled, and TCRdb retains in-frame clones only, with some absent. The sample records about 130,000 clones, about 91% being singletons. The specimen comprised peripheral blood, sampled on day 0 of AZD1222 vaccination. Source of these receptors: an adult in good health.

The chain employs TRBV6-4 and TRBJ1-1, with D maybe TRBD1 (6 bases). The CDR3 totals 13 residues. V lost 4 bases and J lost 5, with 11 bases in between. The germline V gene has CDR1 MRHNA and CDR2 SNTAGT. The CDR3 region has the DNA TGTGCCAGCAGTGCCCTGCAGGGGACTGAAGCTTTCTTT. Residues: CASSALQGTEAFF.

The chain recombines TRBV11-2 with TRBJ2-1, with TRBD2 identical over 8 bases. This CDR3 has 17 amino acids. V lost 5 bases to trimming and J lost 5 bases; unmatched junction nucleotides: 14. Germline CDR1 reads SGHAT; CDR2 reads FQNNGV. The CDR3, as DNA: TGTGCCAGCAGCGGACAGAACGGGATTAGCGGGAACAATGAGCAGTTCTTC. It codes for CASSGQNGISGNNEQFF.

The CDR3 loop is CASSPGTGTYGYTF. Written as DNA, the CDR3 is TGCGCCAGCAGCCCCGGGACAGGGACCTATGGCTACACCTTC. The V and J genes are TRBV5-1 and TRBJ1-2, with 9 bases aligning to TRBD1. The CDR3 loop spans 14 amino acids. The ends lost 4 bases at V and 4 bases at J; junction bases unmatched: 5. Germline V gene data show CDR1 as SGHRS and CDR2 as YFSETQ.

As DNA, the CDR3 is TGTGCCAGCAGTACCCCGACAGGGGCACATGGCTACACCTTC. Protein sequence: CASSTPTGAHGYTF. This sequence joins TRBV28 and TRBJ1-2, with 8 bases lining up with TRBD1. With V trimmed by 5 bases and J by 6 bases, 8 bases remained unmatched. Germline CDR1 is MDHEN and CDR2 is SYDVKM. The CDR3 is 14 residues long.

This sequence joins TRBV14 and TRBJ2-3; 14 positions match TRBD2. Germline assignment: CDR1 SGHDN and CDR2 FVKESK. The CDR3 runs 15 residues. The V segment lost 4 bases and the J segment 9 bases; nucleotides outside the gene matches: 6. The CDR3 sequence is CASSPTSGGAETQYF. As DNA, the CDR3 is TGTGCCAGCAGCCCGACTAGCGGGGGGGCCGAGACGCAGTATTTT.

The CDR3 DNA follows: TGTGCCAGCAGTTTCAGTCCCCCCCGGCCCCAGCATTTT. It is translated as CASSFSPPRPQHF. V and J are TRBV12-3 or TRBV12-4 and TRBJ1-5; D gene uncertain. This CDR3 is built from 13 residues. V was shortened by 3 bases and J by 9 bases, with 12 bases between the two germline ends.

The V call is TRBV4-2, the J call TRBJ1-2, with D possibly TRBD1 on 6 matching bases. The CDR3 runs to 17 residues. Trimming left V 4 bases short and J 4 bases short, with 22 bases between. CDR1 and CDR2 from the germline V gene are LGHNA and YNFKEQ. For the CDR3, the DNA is TGTGCCAGCAGCCGTGGTCAGAGCAGGGGTGGGAGCTATGGCTACACCTTC. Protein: CASSRGQSRGGSYGYTF.

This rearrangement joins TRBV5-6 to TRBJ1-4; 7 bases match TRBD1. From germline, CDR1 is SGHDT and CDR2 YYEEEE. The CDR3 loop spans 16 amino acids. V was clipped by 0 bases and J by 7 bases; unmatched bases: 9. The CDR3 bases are TGTGCCAGCAGCTTGGAGGGCGGCAGGGGGGCTGAAAAACTGTTTTTT. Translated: CASSLEGGRGAEKLFF.

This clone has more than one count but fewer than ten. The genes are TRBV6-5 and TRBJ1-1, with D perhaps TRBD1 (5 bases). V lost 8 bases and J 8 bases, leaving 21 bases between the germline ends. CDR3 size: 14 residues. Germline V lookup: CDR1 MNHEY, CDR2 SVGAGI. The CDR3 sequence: CASGKGSTGREAFF. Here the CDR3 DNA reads TGTGCCAGCGGGAAGGGGAGTACGGGGAGAGAAGCTTTCTTT.

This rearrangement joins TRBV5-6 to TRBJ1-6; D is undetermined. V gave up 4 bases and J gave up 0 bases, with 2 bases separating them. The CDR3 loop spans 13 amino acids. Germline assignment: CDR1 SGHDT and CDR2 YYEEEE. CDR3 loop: CASSLSYNSPLHF. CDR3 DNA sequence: TGTGCCAGCAGCCTCTCCTATAATTCACCCCTCCACTTT.